One and the same sample provided the 31 T cell receptor beta chains below, sequenced in a study of vaccination and CD4 T cells after COVID-19. Sequencing of the DNA from cultured CD4+ T cells was carried out with the Oncomine TCR Beta short-read assay. Genomic DNA was drawn out of CD4+ T cells grown in culture. TCRdb recomputed calls from the PCR reads with MiXCR, one row per CDR3 protein. Of 9,500 to 12,000 distinct CDR3 sequences listed, more than 35% were seen once; the top ten hold approximately 15%. Treatment defined: roughly ten-day PBMC culture with coronavirus spike peptide pools or control peptides (ViraFEST assay). Gathering of the CD4+ T cells, from the unexposed donor, took place before the COVID-19 pandemic (2011-2018). No antigen is known for these receptors. The source material was CD4+ T cells from blood, cultured in vitro. The receptors were sampled from a human donor in good health.

The chain employs TRBV5-8 and TRBJ1-1; tentatively, D is TRBD1 (5 bases). V lost 3 bases and J 11 bases, leaving 14 bases between the germline ends. Germline values: CDR1 SGHTS, CDR2 YDEGEE. This CDR3 is 12 amino acids long. CDR3 nucleotides: TGTGCCAGCAGCTCCTACTGGGGCGATGCTTTCTTT. It translates to CASSSYWGDAFF.

The chain recombines TRBV6-1 with TRBJ2-5; D may be TRBD2 (6 bases). V lost 5 bases and J 3 bases, leaving 10 bases between the germline ends. This CDR3 has 13 amino acids. Germline V gene data show CDR1 as MNHNS and CDR2 as SASEGT. CDR3 residues: CASSPPGEETQYF. The DNA for the CDR3 is TGTGCCAGCAGTCCCCCGGGGGAAGAGACCCAGTACTTC.

This clonotype was counted between two and nine times. The chain recombines TRBV20-1 with TRBJ2-5, with D possibly called TRBD1 or TRBD2 (5 bases each). The germline CDR1 and CDR2 sequences are DFQATT and SNEGSKA (reference sequence). The CDR3 sequence is 13 residues long. V lost 5 bases, J lost 6 bases, and 16 bases lay in between. CDR3 residues: CSAAWRGEKTQYF. CDR3 DNA: TGCAGTGCTGCCTGGCGAGGGGAGAAGACCCAGTACTTC.

This clonotype came up a few times. The chain uses TRBV28 and TRBJ2-2; D not certain. The CDR3 loop spans 15 amino acids. The V and J ends lost 8 bases and 1 base respectively, with 14 bases between them. Germline lookup yields CDR1 MDHEN and CDR2 SYDVKM. The chain's CDR3 is CASAWPLMNTGELFF. The CDR3 DNA reads TGTGCCAGCGCCTGGCCCCTGATGAACACCGGGGAGCTGTTTTTT.

A few counts support this clonotype. The chain recombines TRBV28 with TRBJ2-7; 10 bases map to TRBD2. V shed 7 bases and J 2 bases; nucleotides not matched to a gene: 8. The CDR3 is made up of 15 amino acids. The germline CDR1 and CDR2 sequences are MDHEN and SYDVKM. The CDR3 protein is CASMPSGRLTYEQYF. For the CDR3, the DNA is TGTGCCAGCATGCCTAGCGGGAGATTAACCTACGAGCAGTACTTC.

The J gene is TRBJ2-3, the V gene TRBV7-3; the D gene is possibly TRBD2 (5 bases). Germline values: CDR1 SGHTA, CDR2 FQGTGA. This CDR3 is built from 13 residues. V shed 2 bases and J shed 6 bases, with 9 bases lying between them. CDR3 nucleotide sequence: TGTGCCAGCAGCTTATCGCGGGCGGATACGCAGTATTTT. Translating gives CASSLSRADTQYF.

The chain uses TRBV7-6 and TRBJ2-7; weak D call: TRBD1 (6 bases). The germline V and J ends were trimmed by 2 bases and 5 bases, with 10 bases remaining between them. From germline, CDR1 is SGHVS and CDR2 FNYEAQ. This CDR3 is built from 13 residues. The CDR3 DNA reads as TGTGCCAGCAGCTTAAATTGGGGGCACGAGCAGTACTTC. Its translation is CASSLNWGHEQYF.

This chain's CDR3 is CASKAEGFGHEQFF. CDR3 nucleotide sequence: TGTGCCAGCAAAGCGGAGGGATTTGGGCATGAGCAGTTCTTC. V usage is TRBV6-4 and J usage is TRBJ2-1; possible D gene TRBD2, 6 bases. V lost 7 bases, J lost 8 bases, and 18 bases lay in between. The CDR3 consists of 14 residues. The germline gives CDR1 MRHNA, CDR2 SNTAGT.

This CDR3 is CASSSAVRSGKKGEQYF. The CDR3 DNA reads TGTGCCAGCAGCTCTGCCGTGAGGAGCGGGAAAAAAGGCGAGCAGTACTTC. The chain combines TRBV7-8 with TRBJ2-7; 7 bases agree with TRBD2. Germline V lookup: CDR1 SGHVS, CDR2 FQNEAQ. The CDR3 consists of 17 residues. J gave up 6 bases and V 4 bases, and 18 bases lay outside the gene matches.

The chain uses TRBV5-1 and TRBJ1-1; 11 nucleotides agree with TRBD1. The CDR3 has 15 amino acids. V lost 3 bases to trimming and J lost 7 bases; unmatched junction nucleotides: 8. CDR1 is SGHRS, CDR2 YFSETQ, per germline. The CDR3 is CASSSVPGQGDEAFF. The CDR3 coding sequence is TGCGCCAGCAGCTCCGTCCCGGGACAGGGGGATGAAGCTTTCTTT.

The chain combines TRBV4-2 with TRBJ2-7; 7 nucleotides match TRBD2. CDR1 is LGHNA, CDR2 YNFKEQ, per germline. The junction had 4 bases not matched to a gene; V was cut back by 0 bases and J by 2 bases. There are 15 residues in the CDR3. The CDR3 DNA sequence: TGTGCCAGCAGCCAAGATCCTAGCGGTCCCTACGAGCAGTACTTC. Translated, it gives CASSQDPSGPYEQYF.

This chain joins TRBV20-1 and TRBJ2-3; 7 nucleotides line up with TRBD2. The V gene end was trimmed by 0 bases and the J gene end by 5 bases; junction bases not matched to a gene: 8. The germline CDR1 and CDR2 sequences are DFQATT and SNEGSKA (reference sequence). The CDR3 contains 15 residues. CDR3 sequence (DNA): TGCAGTGCTAGAGATCCTGCAGGGAGGGGAGATACGCAGTATTTT. This encodes CSARDPAGRGDTQYF.

This clonotype was counted once. The chain uses TRBV4-2 and TRBJ2-3; 10 bases match TRBD1. The V segment lost 8 bases and the J segment 5 bases; nucleotides outside the gene matches: 7. Germline CDR1 reads LGHNA; CDR2 reads YNFKEQ. This CDR3 contains 14 residues. CDR3 sequence (DNA): TGTGCCAGCCGGGACAGGGGCCCGGGAGATACGCAGTATTTT. Amino acids: CASRDRGPGDTQYF.

The chain is built from TRBV20-1 and TRBJ2-4; maybe TRBD1 (6 bases). The CDR3 totals 15 residues. V lost 4 bases to trimming and J lost 1 base, with 14 bases between them. CDR1 DFQATT and CDR2 SNEGSKA come from the germline V gene (reference sequence). DNA for the CDR3: TGCAGTGCTACCTCTCATACAGGGGCCAAAAACATTCAGTACTTC. It specifies CSATSHTGAKNIQYF.

This clonotype was found a few times. The V and J genes are TRBV6-2 or TRBV6-3 and TRBJ2-1; no definite D call. The germline gives CDR1 MNHEY, CDR2 SVGEGT. The germline V and J ends were trimmed by 5 bases and 9 bases, with 17 bases remaining between them. The CDR3 length is 14 residues. The chain's CDR3 is CASSTLTIGGEQFF. In DNA, the CDR3 is TGTGCCAGCAGTACCCTTACGATAGGCGGTGAGCAGTTCTTC.

The chain couples TRBV11-3 to TRBJ2-3; no reliable D call. Deletions cut 5 bases from V and 1 base from J, with 13 bases between. Germline V gene lookup returns CDR1 SGHNT and CDR2 YENEEA. The CDR3 length is 15 residues. The CDR3 nucleotides read TGTGCCAGCAGCCTGTCTATGGCGGGCACAGATACGCAGTATTTT. Its protein is CASSLSMAGTDTQYF.

The chain combines TRBV5-1 with TRBJ1-1; tentatively, D is TRBD1 (5 bases). Trimming removed 4 bases from V and 0 bases from J, with 10 bases in between. The CDR3 extends over 14 amino acids. Germline CDR1 SGHRS, CDR2 YFSETQ. This CDR3 reads CASSLGPMNTEAFF. CDR3 DNA sequence: TGCGCCAGCAGCCTGGGACCGATGAACACTGAAGCTTTCTTT.

The chain couples TRBV14 to TRBJ2-7, with D hard to call. Deletions cut 4 bases from V and 7 bases from J, with 8 bases between. Germline V CDR1 and CDR2: SGHDN, FVKESK. The CDR3 length is 11 residues. The CDR3 DNA is TGTGCCAGCAGCCCCTGGTTGGAGCAGTACTTC. Amino acid sequence: CASSPWLEQYF.

The chain couples TRBV10-3 to TRBJ2-7, with 9 bases aligning to TRBD1. CDR1 is ENHRY and CDR2 is SYGVKD in the germline V gene. Trimming took 10 bases from V and 3 from J; bases not matched to a gene: 4. The CDR3 has 12 residues. CDR3 sequence reads: CATGGQGYEQYF. In nucleotides, the CDR3 is TGTGCCACCGGGGGACAGGGCTACGAGCAGTACTTC.

This clonotype was counted between two and nine times. This chain joins TRBV19 and TRBJ1-2; TRBD1 aligns across 7 bases. V gave up 7 bases and J gave up 1 base; unmatched junction bases: 9. The germline gives CDR1 LNHDA, CDR2 SQIVND (reference sequence). The length of the CDR3 is 15 residues. The CDR3 region is CASTLIGQVNYGYTF. The CDR3, as DNA: TGTGCCAGTACGTTAATCGGACAGGTTAACTATGGCTACACCTTC.

This clonotype has a handful of counts. The chain is built from TRBV20-1 and TRBJ1-2; maybe TRBD1 (5 bases). Deletions cut 1 base from V and 8 bases from J, with 14 bases between. CDR1 and CDR2 from the germline V gene are DFQATT and SNEGSKA (reference sequence). CDR3 length: 13 amino acids. CDR3 coding DNA: TGCAGTGCTAGAGGGGCCAGGGAAGTCGGCTACACCTTC. This sequence encodes CSARGAREVGYTF.

The chain combines TRBV20-1 with TRBJ1-1; no clear D gene. Germline V gene lookup returns CDR1 DFQATT and CDR2 SNEGSKA (reference sequence). The CDR3 totals 12 residues. Trimming pared 7 bases from V and 3 bases from J, leaving 12 bases between. CDR3 in amino acids: CSEKGGDTEAFF. DNA of the CDR3: TGCAGTGAAAAGGGCGGGGACACTGAAGCTTTCTTT.

The rearrangement uses TRBV9 and TRBJ2-1; 13 bases map to TRBD2. Trimming took 3 bases from V and 6 from J; bases not matched to a gene: 3. This CDR3 region has 15 residues. Germline loops: CDR1 SGDLS, CDR2 YYNGEE. CDR3: CASSALAGGPNEQFF. CDR3 in DNA: TGTGCCAGCAGCGCACTAGCGGGAGGGCCCAATGAGCAGTTCTTC. The full variable domain, its missing parts supplied by reference TRBV9 and TRBJ2-1, is DSGVTQTPKHLITATGQRVTLRCSPRSGDLSVYWYQQSLDQGLQFLIQYYNGEERAKGNILERFSAQQFPDLHSELNLSSLELGDSALYFCASSALAGGPNEQFFGPGTRLTVL.

The chain couples TRBV23-1 to TRBJ2-3; D is possibly TRBD2 (5 bases). TRBV23-1 is flagged as an ORF with uncertain function. V dropped 2 bases and J dropped 6 bases, with 12 bases sitting between them. The CDR3 has 14 residues. The CDR3, as DNA: TGCGCCAGCAGTCAACCCCAAAGGACTGATACGCAGTATTTT. Protein product: CASSQPQRTDTQYF.

The chain is built from TRBV6-2 or TRBV6-3 and TRBJ1-5; 7 bases agree with TRBD1. The CDR3 sequence is 16 residues long. J lost 2 bases, V lost 8 bases, and 12 bases had no gene match. Per germline, CDR1 MNHEY and CDR2 SVGEGT. The CDR3: CASGPPLTGRNQPQHF. Here the CDR3 DNA reads TGTGCCAGCGGCCCCCCCTTGACAGGGCGCAATCAGCCCCAGCATTTT.

The sample holds a few counts of this clonotype. The V gene is TRBV28, the J gene TRBJ1-5, with D tentatively TRBD1 (6 bases). Germline V gene sequence: CDR1 MDHEN, CDR2 SYDVKM. This CDR3 has 13 residues. Trimming stripped 7 bases from V and 2 bases from J, with 9 bases between. The CDR3 nucleotides are TGTGCCAGCAAACAGGGAGGCAATCAGCCCCAGCATTTT. Encoded protein: CASKQGGNQPQHF.

The J gene is TRBJ2-7, the V gene TRBV28; 7 nucleotides agree with TRBD1. With 4 bases clipped from V and 2 bases from J, the junction kept 8 bases outside the gene matches. Per germline, CDR1 MDHEN and CDR2 SYDVKM. The CDR3 consists of 15 residues. The CDR3 region has the DNA TGTGCCAGCAGTTCCTCCGACAGGGCCACCTACGAGCAGTACTTC. Protein sequence: CASSSSDRATYEQYF.

This sequence joins TRBV28 and TRBJ2-3, with D perhaps assigned TRBD1 or TRBD2 (5 bases each). Germline CDR1 is MDHEN and CDR2 is SYDVKM. The CDR3 consists of 15 residues. The V end was cut by 4 bases, the J end by 5 bases, with 16 bases between. The CDR3 DNA follows: TGTGCCAGCAGTTCCATGGCTGCTGGGGGAGATACGCAGTATTTT. This codes for CASSSMAAGGDTQYF.

The V call is TRBV28, the J call TRBJ1-6; the D gene is possibly TRBD1 (6 bases). V gave up 4 bases and J gave up 9 bases, with 13 bases separating them. The CDR3 consists of 14 residues. Germline V gene sequence: CDR1 MDHEN, CDR2 SYDVKM. The chain's CDR3 is CASSSPGAASPLHF. The CDR3 nucleotides read TGTGCCAGCAGTTCCCCAGGGGCAGCTTCACCCCTCCACTTT.

The V gene is TRBV11-2, the J gene TRBJ1-5; possible D gene TRBD1, 5 bases. V was cut by 0 bases and J by 2 bases, with 14 bases left in between. The CDR3 covers 17 residues. Germline V CDR1 and CDR2: SGHAT, FQNNGV. CDR3 protein: CASSLDTGPGGNQPQHF. CDR3 coding DNA: TGTGCCAGCAGCTTAGACACCGGTCCGGGGGGCAATCAGCCCCAGCATTTT.

By frequency in the sample, this clonotype is medium-sized. The genes are TRBV28 and TRBJ1-5; 8 positions agree with TRBD1. Germline V lookup: CDR1 MDHEN, CDR2 SYDVKM. Trimming took 4 bases from V and 2 from J; bases not matched to a gene: 7. The CDR3 runs 16 residues. In nucleotides, the CDR3 is TGTGCCAGCAGTTCCAGGGGGCGCTGGCGCAATCAGCCCCAGCATTTT. Its translation is CASSSRGRWRNQPQHF.